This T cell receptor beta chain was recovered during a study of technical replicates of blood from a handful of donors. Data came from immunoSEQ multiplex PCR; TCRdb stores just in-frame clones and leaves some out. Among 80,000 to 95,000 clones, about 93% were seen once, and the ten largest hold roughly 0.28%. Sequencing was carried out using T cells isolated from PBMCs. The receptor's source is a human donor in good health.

In nucleotides, the CDR3 is TGTGCCAGCAGCCACGTACAGCCCCCATACGAGCAGTACTTC. Translated, it gives CASSHVQPPYEQYF. This chain joins TRBV7-9 and TRBJ2-7; D ambiguous. Germline V gene data show CDR1 as SEHNR and CDR2 as FQNEAQ (reference sequence). Trimming left V 5 bases short and J 4 bases short, with 15 bases between. CDR3 length: 14 amino acids.